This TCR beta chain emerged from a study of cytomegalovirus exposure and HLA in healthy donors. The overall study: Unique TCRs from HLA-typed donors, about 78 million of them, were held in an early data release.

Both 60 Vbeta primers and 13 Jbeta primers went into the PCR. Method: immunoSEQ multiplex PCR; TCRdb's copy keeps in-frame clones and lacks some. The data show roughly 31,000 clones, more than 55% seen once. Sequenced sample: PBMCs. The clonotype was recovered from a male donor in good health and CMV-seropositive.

CDR3 DNA: TGTGCCAGTAGTATTTACGGGGGGGTCACTGAAGCTTTCTTT. This encodes CASSIYGGVTEAFF. This chain joins TRBV19 and TRBJ1-1, with D perhaps TRBD1 (5 bases). In germline, CDR1 is LNHDA, CDR2 SQIVND (reference sequence). The CDR3 covers 14 residues. Trimming cost V 3 bases and J 4 bases, with 12 bases left between them.